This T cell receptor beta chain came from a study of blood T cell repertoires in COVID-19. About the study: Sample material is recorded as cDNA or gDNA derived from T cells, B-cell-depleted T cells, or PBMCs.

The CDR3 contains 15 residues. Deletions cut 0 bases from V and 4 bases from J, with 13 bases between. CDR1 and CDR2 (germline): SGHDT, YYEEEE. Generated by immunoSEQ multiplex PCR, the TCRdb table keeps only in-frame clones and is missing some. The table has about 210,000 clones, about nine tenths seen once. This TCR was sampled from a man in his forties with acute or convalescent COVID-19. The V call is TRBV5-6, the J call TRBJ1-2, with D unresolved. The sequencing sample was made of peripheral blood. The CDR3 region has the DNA TGTGCCAGCAGCTTGGAAGCAGCGACGCTCTATGGCTACACCTTC. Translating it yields CASSLEAATLYGYTF.